Listed here are 30 T cell receptor beta chains from one sample, sequenced in a study of T cells after yellow fever vaccination. Via MiXCR, TCRdb re-called the 5' RACE reads, giving one row per CDR3 protein. Of roughly 74,000 distinct CDR3 sequences in the sample, approximately 6.5% were seen once. The source material was CD8+ T cells sorted from PBMCs, sampled less than 6 days after the first yellow fever vaccination. The origin of the receptors is a man between 18 and 35 years old who received the YFV17D yellow fever vaccine.

The chain is built from TRBV11-2 and TRBJ2-6; TRBD1 aligns across 9 bases. V lost 5 bases, J lost 4 bases, and 6 bases stayed unmatched. This CDR3 contains 16 residues. Germline values: CDR1 SGHAT, CDR2 FQNNGV. This CDR3 reads CASSPWTGDGANVLTF. The CDR3 nucleotides read TGTGCCAGCAGCCCGTGGACAGGGGACGGGGCCAACGTCCTGACTTTC. Together with reference TRBV11-2 and TRBJ2-6, the CDR3 gives the full variable domain: EAGVAQSPRYKIIEKRQSVAFWCNPISGHATLYWYQQILGQGPKLLIQFQNNGVVDDSQLPKDRFSAERLKGVDSTLKIQPAKLEDSAVYLCASSPWTGDGANVLTFGAGSRLTVL.

The V and J genes are TRBV19 and TRBJ2-2; tentative D call: TRBD2 (5 bases). This CDR3 spans 14 amino acids. Germline CDR1 and CDR2: LNHDA and SQIVND (reference sequence). Between the trimmed V and J ends, which lost 7 bases and 3 bases, there was a span of 12 bases. CDR3 region: CASMRVWDTGELFF. CDR3 in DNA: TGTGCCAGTATGCGGGTTTGGGACACCGGGGAGCTGTTTTTT.

This clonotype was detected a few times. The V gene is TRBV15, the J gene TRBJ2-1; D call uncertain. Trimming took off 0 bases at V and 0 bases at J, with 6 bases between the two ends. This CDR3 has 15 amino acids. Germline V lookup: CDR1 LNHNV, CDR2 YYDKDF (reference sequence). CDR3 DNA: TGTGCCACCAGCAGAGACGTTAGCTCCTACAATGAGCAGTTCTTC. Encoded protein: CATSRDVSSYNEQFF.

The table lists this clonotype with many counts. No conserved phenylalanine or tryptophan ends this CDR3, so it is likely a read error. Because the CDR3's place on the DNA is in doubt, the DNA is left out and the CDR3 is given as listed by TCRdb. This chain uses TRBV6-5 with TRBJ1-1. Both ends counted, the CDR3 spans 13 residues. Germline values: CDR1 MNHEY, CDR2 SVGAGI. The CDR3 loop reads CASRYPGDTHCSL.

The CDR3 is CASSWTGLTEAFF. CDR3 nucleotides: TGTGCCAGCAGTTGGACAGGGTTGACTGAAGCTTTCTTT. The gene calls are TRBV6-6 and TRBJ1-1; 8 bases match TRBD1. This CDR3 has 13 amino acids. The germline V gene has CDR1 MNHNY and CDR2 SVGAGI (reference sequence). The ends lost 4 bases at V and 5 bases at J; junction bases unmatched: 3.

The CDR3 coding sequence is TGCAGCGTTGTCGGGGAGGCTAATGAAAAACTGTTTTTT. This codes for CSVVGEANEKLFF. The gene calls are TRBV29-1 and TRBJ1-4; no firm D call. The CDR3 consists of 13 residues. Trimming shortened V by 4 bases and J by 3 bases, and 9 bases separated the two germline ends. Germline CDR1 reads SQVTM; CDR2 reads ANQGSEA. The variable domain in full, with the rest retrieved from reference TRBV29-1 and TRBJ1-4, is SAVISQKPSRDICQRGTSLTIQCQVDSQVTMMFWYRQQPGQSLTLIATANQGSEATYESGFVIDKFPISRPNLTFSTLTVSNMSPEDSSIYLCSVVGEANEKLFFGSGTQLSVL.

This clonotype turned up a few times. V and J are TRBV29-1 and TRBJ1-3, with 7 bases aligning to TRBD1. CDR1 is SQVTM, CDR2 ANQGSEA, per germline. Trimming removed 6 bases from V and 4 bases from J; junction bases left unmatched: 6. The CDR3 is 13 amino acids. The chain's CDR3 is CSVDDREGNTIYF. In DNA, the CDR3 is TGCAGCGTGGATGACAGGGAAGGAAACACCATATATTTT.

This clonotype was counted many times. V gene TRBV6-4 combines with J gene TRBJ2-3, with a possible D match to TRBD2 (7 bases). Germline V CDR1 and CDR2: MRHNA, SNTAGT. The CDR3 loop spans 15 amino acids. V gave up 2 bases and J gave up 0 bases, with 9 bases separating them. The CDR3 sequence: CASSDGGASTDTQYF. Here the CDR3 DNA reads TGTGCCAGCAGTGACGGGGGGGCTAGCACAGATACGCAGTATTTT.

The V call is TRBV7-6, the J call TRBJ2-3; D may match TRBD1 or TRBD2 (5 bases each). The V gene's germline CDR1 is SGHVS and CDR2 FNYEAQ. CDR3 length equals 15 residues. Trimming removed 3 bases from V and 8 bases from J, with 18 bases in between. The CDR3 loop is CASSFTILYGGTQYF. For the CDR3, the DNA is TGTGCCAGCAGCTTTACGATCCTCTATGGGGGTACGCAGTATTTT.

There are many counts of this clonotype. The rearrangement uses TRBV7-2 and TRBJ2-7, with 15 nucleotides matching TRBD2. The CDR3 is 17 residues long. Germline V gives CDR1 SGHTA, CDR2 FQGNSA. V was pared by 3 bases and J by 2 bases, with 5 bases of the junction left unmatched. The CDR3 spells CASSFGTSGGSTYEQYF. The CDR3 nucleotides are TGTGCCAGCAGCTTTGGGACTAGCGGGGGGTCAACCTACGAGCAGTACTTC.

This clonotype was detected a few times. The chain employs TRBV27 and TRBJ2-6; D call uncertain. This CDR3 contains 13 residues. The V and J ends lost 8 bases and 0 bases respectively, with 5 bases between them. From germline, CDR1 is MNHEY and CDR2 SMNVEV (reference sequence). CDR3 amino acids: CASGVSGANVLTF. The CDR3 DNA follows: TGTGCCAGCGGGGTCTCTGGGGCCAACGTCCTGACTTTC. The full variable domain, rest sourced from reference TRBV27 and TRBJ2-6, is EAQVTQNPRYLITVTGKKLTVTCSQNMNHEYMSWYRQDPGLGLRQIYYSMNVEVTDKGDVPEGYKVSRKEKRNFPLILESPSPNQTSLYFCASGVSGANVLTFGAGSRLTVL.

This clonotype was observed a single time. The V call is TRBV7-9, the J call TRBJ2-6; D uncertain. The CDR3 is 16 amino acids. Germline CDR1 and CDR2: SEHNR and FQNEAQ (reference sequence). V lost 0 bases, J lost 2 bases, and 8 bases lay in between. The CDR3 is CASSLAGLAGANVLTF. CDR3 sequence (DNA): TGTGCCAGCAGCTTAGCGGGTTTGGCTGGGGCCAACGTCCTGACTTTC.

The chain employs TRBV5-1 and TRBJ2-7; D possibly corresponds to TRBD1 (7 bases). V was cut by 4 bases and J by 1 base, with 21 bases left in between. This CDR3 has 17 amino acids. CDR1 and CDR2 from the germline V gene are SGHRS and YFSETQ. CDR3 bases: TGCGCCAGCAGCACCTGCGAGTCGCAGGGGGGTTCCTACGAGCAGTACGTC. Protein product: CASSTCESQGGSYEQYV.

This clonotype was counted between two and nine times. This rearrangement joins TRBV20-1 to TRBJ1-1, with D possibly being TRBD1 (6 bases). V was cut by 0 bases and J by 0 bases, with 11 bases left in between. Germline V gene lookup returns CDR1 DFQATT and CDR2 SNEGSKA (reference sequence). CDR3 length equals 15 residues. The CDR3 spells CSARDGQTMNTEAFF. The CDR3 coding sequence is TGCAGTGCTAGAGATGGACAGACCATGAACACTGAAGCTTTCTTT.

The sample holds a few counts of this clonotype. The chain is built from TRBV6-5 and TRBJ2-1; D may be TRBD1 or TRBD2 (6 bases each). The CDR3 totals 14 residues. Germline values: CDR1 MNHEY, CDR2 SVGAGI. V shed 6 bases and J shed 0 bases, with 9 bases lying between them. The CDR3 DNA reads TGTGCCAGCAGCGGGGGCAACTCCTACAATGAGCAGTTCTTC. Residues: CASSGGNSYNEQFF.

Concerning this clonotype: This sequence may be a read error, since a much larger clone differs from it by one base. The rearrangement uses TRBV7-9 and TRBJ2-7; D might be TRBD2 (6 bases). CDR1 is SEHNR, CDR2 FQNEAQ, per germline (reference sequence). The CDR3 is 16 residues long. CDR3 nucleotide sequence: TGTGCCGGCAGCTTAACCGGGGGACCGAGCTCCTACGAGCAGTACTTC. Its protein product is CAGSLTGGPSSYEQYF.

This clonotype occurred many times. J is TRBJ1-1 and V is TRBV11-2; possible D gene TRBD1, 5 bases. Germline CDR1 is SGHAT and CDR2 is FQNNGV. Between the trimmed V and J ends, which lost 3 bases and 7 bases, there was a span of 12 bases. The CDR3 totals 13 residues. CDR3 in DNA: TGTGCCAGCAGCTTCAAGGGGCGGGTTGAAGCTTTCTTT. It specifies CASSFKGRVEAFF.

Notes on this clonotype: A clone one base away is much larger, so this may be a read error. This chain joins TRBV20-1 and TRBJ2-5; D is unclear. This CDR3 contains 15 residues. Germline V lookup: CDR1 DFQATT, CDR2 SNEGSKA (reference sequence). Trimming cost V 3 bases and J 0 bases, with 14 bases left between them. The CDR3 is CSASDAIPYQETQYF. CDR3 DNA: TGCAGTGCTAGTGATGCGATCCCGTACCAAGAGACCCAGTACTTC.

This clonotype appeared many times. This chain connects TRBV29-1 to TRBJ1-5, with D possibly matching TRBD1 (6 bases). The CDR3 covers 13 residues. From germline, CDR1 is SQVTM and CDR2 ANQGSEA. Trimming stripped 6 bases from V and 4 bases from J, with 13 bases between. CDR3 in amino acids: CSVATGLNQPQHF. The CDR3 DNA sequence: TGCAGCGTGGCAACAGGGTTAAATCAGCCCCAGCATTTT.

This clonotype was counted only a few times. This sequence joins TRBV4-3 and TRBJ2-4; 8 bases map to TRBD2. CDR1 and CDR2 from the germline V gene are LGHNA and YSLEER. CDR3 size: 17 residues. The ends lost 0 bases at V and 0 bases at J; junction bases unmatched: 4. The chain's CDR3 is CASSQDRGGLAKNIQYF. DNA for the CDR3: TGCGCCAGCAGCCAAGACCGGGGGGGGCTAGCCAAAAACATTCAGTACTTC.

This clonotype was found many times. The rearrangement joins TRBV7-9 to TRBJ2-3, with 11 bases matching TRBD1. Germline CDR1 is SEHNR and CDR2 is FQNEAQ (reference sequence). CDR3 length: 15 amino acids. Losses at the gene ends were 5 bases for V and 6 bases for J; bases not matched to a gene: 7. In DNA form, the CDR3 reads TGTGCCAGCAGCAACTGGACAGGGGGCCGGGATACGCAGTATTTT. Its translation is CASSNWTGGRDTQYF.

This clonotype was seen only a few times. The chain is built from TRBV7-9 and TRBJ2-1; D unclear. The ends were cut back, 5 bases at V and 2 bases at J, with 7 bases in the middle. The V gene's germline CDR1 is SEHNR and CDR2 FQNEAQ (reference sequence). CDR3 length: 13 residues. The CDR3 DNA follows: TGTGCCAGCAGCACTTCTACCTACAATGAGCAGTTCTTC. Translated, it gives CASSTSTYNEQFF.

The chain employs TRBV5-1 and TRBJ2-2, with D possibly being TRBD2 (5 bases). There are 15 residues in the CDR3. Germline lookup yields CDR1 SGHRS and CDR2 YFSETQ. V dropped 0 bases and J dropped 4 bases, with 10 bases sitting between them. CDR3 in amino acids: CASSLAAAATGELFF. Here the CDR3 DNA reads TGCGCCAGCAGCTTGGCGGCAGCGGCCACCGGGGAGCTGTTTTTT.

The rearrangement joins TRBV5-6 to TRBJ1-5, with a tentative D call TRBD1 (5 bases). Trimming removed 4 bases from V and 5 bases from J, with 13 bases in between. The CDR3 totals 14 residues. CDR1 and CDR2 (germline): SGHDT, YYEEEE. CDR3 sequence (DNA): TGTGCCAGCAGCCCAGGGCGCGGCTATCAGCCCCAGCATTTT. As protein: CASSPGRGYQPQHF.

This clonotype has only a few counts. This CDR3 reads CASSDGLGVTDTQYF. CDR3 coding DNA: TGTGCCAGCAGTGACGGACTGGGGGTCACAGATACGCAGTATTTT. This chain links TRBV6-1 with TRBJ2-3, with D perhaps being TRBD1 or TRBD2 (5 bases each). Germline V gene data show CDR1 as MNHNS and CDR2 as SASEGT. The V and J ends lost 3 bases and 2 bases respectively, with 12 bases between them. This CDR3 is 15 amino acids long.

This chain connects TRBV27 to TRBJ2-2; tentative D call: TRBD2 (5 bases). Per the germline V gene, CDR1 is MNHEY and CDR2 is SMNVEV (reference sequence). The ends were cut back, 2 bases at V and 7 bases at J, with 8 bases in the middle. The CDR3 is 13 amino acids. The CDR3 reads CASSLEGSGELFF. The DNA of the CDR3 is TGTGCCAGCAGTTTAGAGGGCAGCGGGGAGCTGTTTTTT.

This clonotype was seen at least ten times. V is TRBV10-3 and J is TRBJ2-1, with 7 bases matching TRBD2. Germline V gene lookup returns CDR1 ENHRY and CDR2 SYGVKD. The junction had 10 bases not matched to a gene; V was cut back by 2 bases and J by 6 bases. The CDR3 consists of 16 residues. The CDR3 DNA sequence: TGTGCCATCAGTGAGATCAGGCTAGCGGAACTCAATGAGCAGTTCTTC. This translates into CAISEIRLAELNEQFF.

V usage is TRBV21-1 and J usage is TRBJ1-1; whether TRBD1, the table's D call, matches the DNA was not checked. TRBV21-1 is given as a pseudogene. CDR3 size: 16 residues. This CDR3 reads CAGSKPQIDRYTEAFF. The CDR3 DNA reads TGTGCCGGCAGCAAACCCCAGATCGACAGGTACACTGAAGCTTTCTTT.

The chain recombines TRBV7-6 with TRBJ1-1; unclear D gene. The length of the CDR3 is 15 residues. V was pared by 4 bases and J by 1 base, with 13 bases between. Germline values: CDR1 SGHVS, CDR2 FNYEAQ. The CDR3 is CASSSPEGANTEAFF. The CDR3 DNA reads as TGTGCCAGCAGCTCCCCCGAGGGAGCGAACACTGAAGCTTTCTTT. The variable domain in full, with the rest retrieved from reference TRBV7-6 and TRBJ1-1, is GAGVSQSPRYKVTKRGQDVALRCDPISGHVSLYWYRQALGQGPEFLTYFNYEAQQDKSGLPNDRFSAERPEGSISTLTIQRTEQRDSAMYRCASSSPEGANTEAFFGQGTRLTVV.

Many counts were recorded for this clonotype. This chain joins TRBV4-1 and TRBJ1-4; 7 bases are a match to TRBD1. The CDR3 contains 15 residues. CDR1 is MGHRA and CDR2 is YSYEKL in the germline V gene. J gave up 9 bases and V 1 base, and 8 bases lay outside the gene matches. The CDR3 DNA reads as TGCGCCAGCAGCCAAGGGGACAGAGAGGGAAAAAAACTGTTTTTT. Translating gives CASSQGDREGKKLFF.